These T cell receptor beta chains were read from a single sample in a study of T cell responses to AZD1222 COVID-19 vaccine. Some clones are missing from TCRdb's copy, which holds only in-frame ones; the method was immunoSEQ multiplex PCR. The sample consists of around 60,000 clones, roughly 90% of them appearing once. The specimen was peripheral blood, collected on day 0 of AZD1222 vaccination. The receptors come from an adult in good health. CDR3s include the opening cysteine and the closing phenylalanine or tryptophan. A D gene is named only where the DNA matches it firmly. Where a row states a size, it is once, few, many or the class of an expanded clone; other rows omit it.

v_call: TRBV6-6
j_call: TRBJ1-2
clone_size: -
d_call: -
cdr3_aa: CASSFRDNYGYTF
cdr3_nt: TGTGCCAGCAGTTTCAGGGATAACTATGGCTACACCTTC

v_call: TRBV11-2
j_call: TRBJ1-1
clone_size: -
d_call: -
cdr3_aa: CASSAPKGFTEAFF
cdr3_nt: TGTGCCAGCAGCGCACCGAAGGGGTTCACTGAAGCTTTCTTT

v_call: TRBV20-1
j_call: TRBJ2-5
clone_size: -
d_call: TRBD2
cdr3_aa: CSASRRRGQETQYF
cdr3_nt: TGCAGTGCCAGTCGCCGGCGGGGGCAAGAGACCCAGTACTTC

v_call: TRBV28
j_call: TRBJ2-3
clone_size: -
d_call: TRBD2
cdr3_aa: CASSLGASGGMNTQYF
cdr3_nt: TGTGCCAGCAGTTTAGGGGCTAGCGGGGGGATGAATACGCAGTATTTT

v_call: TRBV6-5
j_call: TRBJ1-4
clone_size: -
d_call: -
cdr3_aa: CASSIFWEEKLFF
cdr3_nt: TGTGCCAGCAGTATATTTTGGGAGGAAAAACTGTTTTTT

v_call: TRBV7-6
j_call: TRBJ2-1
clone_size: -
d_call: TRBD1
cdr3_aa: CASSLVAQGVGNEQFF
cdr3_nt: TGTGCCAGCAGCTTAGTGGCGCAGGGGGTAGGCAATGAGCAGTTCTTC

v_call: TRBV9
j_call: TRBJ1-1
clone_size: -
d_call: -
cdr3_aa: CASSLGTGGAEAFF
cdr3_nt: TGTGCCAGCAGCCTCGGGACCGGGGGGGCTGAAGCTTTCTTT

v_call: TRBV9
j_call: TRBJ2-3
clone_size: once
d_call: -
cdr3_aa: CASSLGTSNTDTQYF
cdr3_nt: TGTGCCAGCAGCCTCGGGACAAGTAATACAGATACGCAGTATTTT

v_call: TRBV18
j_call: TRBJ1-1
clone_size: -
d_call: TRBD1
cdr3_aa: CASSPLDRENTEAFF
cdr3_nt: TGTGCCAGCTCACCATTGGACAGGGAGAACACTGAAGCTTTCTTT

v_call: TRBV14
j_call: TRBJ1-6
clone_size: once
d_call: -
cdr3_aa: CASSLSPSPLHF
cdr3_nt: TGTGCCAGCAGCCTCTCACCTTCACCCCTCCACTTT

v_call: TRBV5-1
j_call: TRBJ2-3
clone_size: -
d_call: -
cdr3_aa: CASSSAGADTQYF
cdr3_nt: TGCGCCAGCAGCTCCGCCGGGGCAGATACGCAGTATTTT

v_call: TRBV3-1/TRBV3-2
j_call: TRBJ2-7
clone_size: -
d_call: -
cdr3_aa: CASSQGSGLRPTYEQYF
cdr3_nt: TGTGCCAGCAGCCAAGGTTCGGGTCTCCGGCCAACCTACGAGCAGTACTTC

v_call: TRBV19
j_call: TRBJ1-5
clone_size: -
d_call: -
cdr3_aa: CASSVGNDQPQHF
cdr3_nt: TGTGCCAGTAGTGTAGGAAATGATCAGCCCCAGCATTTT

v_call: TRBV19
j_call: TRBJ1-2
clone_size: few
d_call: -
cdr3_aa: CASSGGANYGYTF
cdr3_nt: TGTGCCAGTAGTGGAGGAGCTAACTATGGCTACACCTTC

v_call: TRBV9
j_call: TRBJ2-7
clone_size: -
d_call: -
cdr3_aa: CASSKGGISSYEQYF
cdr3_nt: TGTGCCAGCAGCAAAGGGGGGATAAGCTCCTACGAGCAGTACTTC

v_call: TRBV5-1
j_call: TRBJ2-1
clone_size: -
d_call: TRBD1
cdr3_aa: CASSEQGAIGEQFF
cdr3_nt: TGCGCCAGCAGCGAGCAGGGGGCGATCGGTGAGCAGTTCTTC

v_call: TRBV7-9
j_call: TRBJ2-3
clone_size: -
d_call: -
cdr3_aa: CASSLGRGLGADTQYF
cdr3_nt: TGTGCCAGCAGCTTAGGGCGGGGTCTGGGCGCAGATACGCAGTATTTT

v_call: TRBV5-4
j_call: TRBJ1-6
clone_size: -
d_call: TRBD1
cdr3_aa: CAWGQGASSYNSPLHF
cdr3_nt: TGTGCCTGGGGACAGGGCGCCAGCTCCTATAATTCACCCCTCCACTTT

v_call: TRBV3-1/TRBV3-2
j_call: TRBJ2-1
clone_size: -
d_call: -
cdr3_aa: CASSLGHYNEQFF
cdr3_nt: TGTGCCAGCAGCCTCGGACATTACAATGAGCAGTTCTTC

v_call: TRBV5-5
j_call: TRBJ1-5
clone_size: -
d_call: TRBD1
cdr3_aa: CASSLDRGGNQPQHF
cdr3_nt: TGTGCCAGCAGCTTGGACAGGGGCGGCAATCAGCCCCAGCATTTT

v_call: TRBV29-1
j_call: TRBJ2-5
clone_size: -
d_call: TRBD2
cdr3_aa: CSVEGLRETQYF
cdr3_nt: TGCAGCGTCGAGGGACTAAGAGAGACCCAGTACTTC

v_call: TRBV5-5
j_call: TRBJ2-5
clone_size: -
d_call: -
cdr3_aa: CASSPGGAGSSFQETQYF
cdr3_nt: TGTGCCAGCAGCCCTGGGGGGGCAGGGTCCTCCTTCCAAGAGACCCAGTACTTC